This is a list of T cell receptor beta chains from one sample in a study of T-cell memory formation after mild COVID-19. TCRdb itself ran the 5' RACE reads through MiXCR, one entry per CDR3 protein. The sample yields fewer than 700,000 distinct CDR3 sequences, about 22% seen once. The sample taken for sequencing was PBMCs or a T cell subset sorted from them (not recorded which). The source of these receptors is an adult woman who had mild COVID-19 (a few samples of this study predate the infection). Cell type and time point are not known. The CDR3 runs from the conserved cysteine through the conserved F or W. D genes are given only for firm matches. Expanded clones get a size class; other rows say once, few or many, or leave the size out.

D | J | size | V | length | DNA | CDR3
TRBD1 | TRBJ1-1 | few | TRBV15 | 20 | TGTGCCACCAGCGGATACCCGGGACAGGGGGAGAAACCCTCGAACGGTGAAGCTTTCTTT | CATSGYPGQGEKPSNGEAFF
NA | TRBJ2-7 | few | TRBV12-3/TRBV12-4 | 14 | TGTGCCAGCAGTTTAACGGGGGCGGCCTACGAGCAGTACTTC | CASSLTGAAYEQYF
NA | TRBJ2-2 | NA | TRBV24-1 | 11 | TGTGCCACTAACAAGACCGGGGAGCTGTTTTTT | CATNKTGELFF
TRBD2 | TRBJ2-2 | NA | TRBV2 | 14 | TGTGCCAGCATGTTAGCGGGGCGCACCGGGGAGCTGTTTTTT | CASMLAGRTGELFF
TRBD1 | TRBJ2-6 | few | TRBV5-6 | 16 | TGTGCCAGCAGTGTCCGACAGGGGTCTGGGGCCAACGTCCTGACTTTC | CASSVRQGSGANVLTF
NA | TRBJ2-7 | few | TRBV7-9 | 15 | TGTGCCAGCAGCGGGGCGAAGGGTTACTCCTACGAGCAGTACTTC | CASSGAKGYSYEQYF
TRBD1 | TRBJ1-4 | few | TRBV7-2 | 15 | TGTGCCAGCAGCAGGGGGGGACAGTTCAATGAAAAACTGTTTTTT | CASSRGGQFNEKLFF
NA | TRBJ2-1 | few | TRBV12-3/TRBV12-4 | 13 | TGTGCCAGCAGTCCAACTCCTATAGGTGAGCAGTTCTTC | CASSPTPIGEQFF
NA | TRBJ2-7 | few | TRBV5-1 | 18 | TGCGCCAGCAGCTACGGGTCTCTTCTCCGGGGTTGGTCCTACGAGCAGTACTTC | CASSYGSLLRGWSYEQYF
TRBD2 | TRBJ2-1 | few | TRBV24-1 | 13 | TGTGCCACCTCCGGGAGGGCGTACAATGAGCAGTTCTTC | CATSGRAYNEQFF
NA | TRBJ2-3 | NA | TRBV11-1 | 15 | TGTGCCAGCAGTCTCTTACCCGTAGGGACAGATACGCAGTATTTT | CASSLLPVGTDTQYF
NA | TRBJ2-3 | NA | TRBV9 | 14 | TGTGCCAGCAGCGTAAGCGCGATCCCAGATACGCAGTATTTT | CASSVSAIPDTQYF
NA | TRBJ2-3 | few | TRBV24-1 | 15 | TGTGCCACCAGTGATCCCCTAAGCGAGGGAGATACGCAGTATTTT | CATSDPLSEGDTQYF
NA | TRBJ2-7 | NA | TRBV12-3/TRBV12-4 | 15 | TGTGCCAGCAGTCAGAGCGAGGGACCCTCCTACGAGCAGTACTTC | CASSQSEGPSYEQYF
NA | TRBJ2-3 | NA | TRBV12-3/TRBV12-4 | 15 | TGTGCCAGCATCCTACCGGGACACAGCACAGATACGCAGTATTTT | CASILPGHSTDTQYF
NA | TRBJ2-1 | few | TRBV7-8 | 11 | TGTGCCAGCAGCTCCGGGCGTGAGCAGTTCTTC | CASSSGREQFF
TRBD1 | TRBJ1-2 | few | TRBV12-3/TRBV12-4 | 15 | TGTGCCAGCAGCAAAGGGACAGGGGAACTCTATGGCTACACCTTC | CASSKGTGELYGYTF
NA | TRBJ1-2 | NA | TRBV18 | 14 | TGTGCCAGCTTCTCCGTCGGGGGCGCTAGAGGCTACACCTTC | CASFSVGGARGYTF
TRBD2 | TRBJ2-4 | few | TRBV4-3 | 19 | TGCGCCAGCAGCCAAGAAACAGCGGGAGGGCCTGGGGCCAAAAACATTCAGTACTTC | CASSQETAGGPGAKNIQYF
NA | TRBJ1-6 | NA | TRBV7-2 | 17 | TGTGCCAGCAGCTCTCTCAGTCGACAAACCCAGGGGTCACCCCTCCACTTT | CASSSLSRQTQGSPLHF
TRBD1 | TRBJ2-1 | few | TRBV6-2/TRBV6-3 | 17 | TGTGCCAGCAGTTACTATCTGGCAGGGGGCGCCCACAATGAGCAGTTCTTC | CASSYYLAGGAHNEQFF
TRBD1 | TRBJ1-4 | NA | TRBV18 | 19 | TGTGCCAGCTCACCAAGGGCCGGGACAGGGTTTTCAACTAATGAAAAACTGTTTTTT | CASSPRAGTGFSTNEKLFF
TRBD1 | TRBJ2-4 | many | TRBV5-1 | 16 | TGCGCCAGCAGCTCCCAAGGGCTTGGGACAGGGAACATTCAGTACTTC | CASSSQGLGTGNIQYF
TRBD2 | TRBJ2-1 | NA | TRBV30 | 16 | TGTGCCTGGAGAGCCGGGGGACTAGCGAGATACAATGAGCAGTTCTTC | CAWRAGGLARYNEQFF
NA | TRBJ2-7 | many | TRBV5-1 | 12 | TGCGCCAGCAGCAGATCCTACTACGAGCAGTACTTC | CASSRSYYEQYF
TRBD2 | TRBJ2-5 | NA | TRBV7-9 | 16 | TGTGCCAGCAGCCCTGGCCATAGCGGGGGGGCTGAGACCCAGTACTTC | CASSPGHSGGAETQYF
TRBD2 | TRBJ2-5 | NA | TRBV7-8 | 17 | TGTGCCAGCAGCCGACTCATCTCCACTAGCGGGCAAGAGACCCAGTACTTC | CASSRLISTSGQETQYF
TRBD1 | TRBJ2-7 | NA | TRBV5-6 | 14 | TGTGCCAGCAGACGGACAGGGAGAGTCTACGAGCAGTACTTC | CASRRTGRVYEQYF
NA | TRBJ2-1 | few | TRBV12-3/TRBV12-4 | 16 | TGTGCCAGCAGACTAGGGGGGGGAGCTGGAAGGTATGAGCAGTTCTTC | CASRLGGGAGRYEQFF
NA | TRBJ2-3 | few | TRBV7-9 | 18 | TGTGCCAGCAGCTTTACTTTGCGGGTGACGCAAACAACAGATACGCAGTATTTT | CASSFTLRVTQTTDTQYF
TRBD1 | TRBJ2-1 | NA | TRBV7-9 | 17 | TGTGCCAGCAGCTCTATGACAGGGGGGAGCTCCTACAATGAGCAGTTCTTC | CASSSMTGGSSYNEQFF
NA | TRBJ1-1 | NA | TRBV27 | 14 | TGTGCCAGCAGTTTTGGGTCCAGGGCCGCTGAAGCTTTCTTT | CASSFGSRAAEAFF
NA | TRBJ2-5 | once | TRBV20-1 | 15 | TGCAGTGCCCCAGGTGGGCCGCTTCCCCAAGAGACCCAGTACTTC | CSAPGGPLPQETQYF
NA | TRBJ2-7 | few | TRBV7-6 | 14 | TGTGCCAGCAGCTCCACAGGGACCCCTTACGAGCAGTACTTC | CASSSTGTPYEQYF
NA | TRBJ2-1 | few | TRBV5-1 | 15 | TGCGCCAGCAGCTTGATGGTGGTGGGGGTAAGTGAGCAGTTCTTC | CASSLMVVGVSEQFF
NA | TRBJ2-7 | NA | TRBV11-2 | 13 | TGTGCCAGCAGCTTAGATAGGGTTCGCGAGCAGTACTTC | CASSLDRVREQYF
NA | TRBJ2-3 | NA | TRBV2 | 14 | TGTGCCAGCAGTGAAGACCTAGCCCGAGATACGCAGTATTTT | CASSEDLARDTQYF
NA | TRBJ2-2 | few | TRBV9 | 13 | TGTGCCAGCAGCGTAGAGGACCCGGGGGAGCTGTTTTTT | CASSVEDPGELFF
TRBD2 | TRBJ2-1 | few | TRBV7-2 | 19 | TGTGCCAGCAGCTTAGCTGGGACTAGCGGGAGAAAAGTGTGGAATGAGCAGTTCTTC | CASSLAGTSGRKVWNEQFF
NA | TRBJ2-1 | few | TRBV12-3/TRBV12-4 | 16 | TGTGCCAGCAGTTTAGCGCTGAGCGGAAGGAACAATGAGCAGTTCTTC | CASSLALSGRNNEQFF
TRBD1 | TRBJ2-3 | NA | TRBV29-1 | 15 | TGCAGCGCCGAGGGCAGGACAGGGTGGACAGATACGCAGTATTTT | CSAEGRTGWTDTQYF
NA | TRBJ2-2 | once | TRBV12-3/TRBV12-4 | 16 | TGTGCCAGCAGTTTAGGGCCAGCTTCGAACACCGGGGAGCTGTTTTTT | CASSLGPASNTGELFF
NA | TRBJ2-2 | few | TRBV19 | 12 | TGTGCCAGTAGTATTGTTTCCGGGGAGCTGTTTTTT | CASSIVSGELFF
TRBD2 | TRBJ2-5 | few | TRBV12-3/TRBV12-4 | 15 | TGTGCCAGCACCACGGGGGGTTGGGTCCAAGAGACCCAGTACTTC | CASTTGGWVQETQYF
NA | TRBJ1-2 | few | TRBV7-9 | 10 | TGTGCCAGCACCATATATGGCTACACCTTC | CASTIYGYTF
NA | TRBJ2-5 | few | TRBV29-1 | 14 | TGCAGCGTTGTTACGATGACAGGACAAGAGACCCAGTACTTC | CSVVTMTGQETQYF
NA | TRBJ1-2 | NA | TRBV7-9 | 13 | TGTGCCAGCAGCTTGGATCCAGGGGATGGCTACACCTTC | CASSLDPGDGYTF
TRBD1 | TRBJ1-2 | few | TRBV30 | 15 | TGTGCCTGGAGTGTGAACAGGGGCGGGAACTATGGCTACACCTTC | CAWSVNRGGNYGYTF
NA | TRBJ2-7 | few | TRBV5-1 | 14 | TGCGCCAGCAGCTTGGACCGCCCTTCCTACGAGCAGTACTTC | CASSLDRPSYEQYF
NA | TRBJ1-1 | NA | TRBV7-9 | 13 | TGTGCCAGCAGCTTAAAGTGGAGCACTGAAGCTTTCTTT | CASSLKWSTEAFF
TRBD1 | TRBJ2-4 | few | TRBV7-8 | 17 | TGTGCCAGCAGCGCCTGGGACAGGGGACTAGGCAAAAACATTCAGTACTTC | CASSAWDRGLGKNIQYF
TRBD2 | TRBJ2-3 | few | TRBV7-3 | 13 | TGTGCCAGCAGGGGGGAGGGCACCGATACGCAGTATTTT | CASRGEGTDTQYF
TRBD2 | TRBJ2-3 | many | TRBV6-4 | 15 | TGTGCCAGCAGTGTTAGCGGGGACGGGACAGATACGCAGTATTTT | CASSVSGDGTDTQYF